A single sample is the source of the 9 T cell receptor beta chains below, sequenced in a study of T cells of healthy individuals. TCRdb fed the 5' RACE reads into MiXCR, producing one record per CDR3 protein. The sample carries 41,000 or so distinct CDR3 sequences, 4% to 5.5% recorded once. Receptors were obtained from a human donor in good health.

In this sample, this clonotype turned up many times. The V and J genes are TRBV6-5 and TRBJ2-5, with D hard to call. CDR1 is MNHEY and CDR2 is SVGAGI in the germline V gene. There are 13 residues in the CDR3. V was pared by 5 bases and J by 5 bases, with 12 bases between. The CDR3 DNA reads as TGTGCCAGCAGTGCCCGACTTCGGGAGACCCAGTACTTC. Protein product: CASSARLRETQYF.

This clonotype was counted many times. The V call is TRBV6-1, the J call TRBJ1-5, with TRBD1 identical over 8 bases. The germline V gene has CDR1 MNHNS and CDR2 SASEGT. The CDR3 has 15 residues. V dropped 7 bases and J dropped 5; count of bases not matched to a gene: 10. CDR3 sequence (DNA): TGTGCCAGCACTAGGGGACAGGCGGGGGATCAGCCCCAGCATTTT. This codes for CASTRGQAGDQPQHF.

The chain links TRBV20-1 to TRBJ2-1, with D tentatively TRBD2 (6 bases). The V gene's germline CDR1 is DFQATT and CDR2 SNEGSKA (reference sequence). The ends were cut back, 1 base at V and 3 bases at J, with 13 bases in the middle. This CDR3 has 15 amino acids. This CDR3 is CSARVIRRGYNEQFF. Written as DNA, the CDR3 is TGCAGTGCTAGAGTTATTCGGAGGGGCTACAATGAGCAGTTCTTC.

The rearrangement links TRBV6-1 to TRBJ1-2, with D possibly matching TRBD1 (6 bases). The germline V and J ends were trimmed by 3 bases and 4 bases, with 12 bases remaining between them. This CDR3 comprises 14 residues. Germline-derived CDR1 and CDR2 are MNHNS and SASEGT. The DNA for the CDR3 is TGTGCCAGCAGTGACAGGGGAGGCATCTATGGCTACACCTTC. This translates into CASSDRGGIYGYTF.

This clonotype was observed many times. The rearrangement joins TRBV12-3 or TRBV12-4 to TRBJ1-1; no clear D. V was shortened by 8 bases and J by 8 bases, with 18 bases between the two germline ends. The CDR3 has 13 residues. CDR3 in amino acids: CASGPRPNREAFF. The CDR3 DNA reads TGTGCCAGCGGGCCGCGTCCAAACAGAGAAGCTTTCTTT.

This clonotype was detected ten times or more. The chain is built from TRBV7-2 and TRBJ1-1, with 7 positions matching TRBD1. CDR1 is SGHTA and CDR2 is FQGNSA in the germline V gene. Trimming took 5 bases from V and 3 from J; bases not matched to a gene: 6. The CDR3 spans 14 residues. The CDR3 loop reads CASSRYRGDTEAFF. Written as DNA, the CDR3 is TGTGCCAGCAGCCGGTACAGGGGCGACACTGAAGCTTTCTTT.

This sequence joins TRBV7-2 and TRBJ1-2; 7 bases map to TRBD1. The CDR3 is 15 residues long. From germline, CDR1 is SGHTA and CDR2 FQGNSA. The trim removed 2 bases at V and 5 bases at J, leaving 8 bases unmatched. The CDR3 nucleotides are TGTGCCAGCAGCTTAAGGGCACAGGGGTGGTATGGCTACACCTTC. Translation gives CASSLRAQGWYGYTF.

This chain joins TRBV12-3 or TRBV12-4 and TRBJ2-7; TRBD2 matches 10 bases. The CDR3 consists of 17 residues. V lost 1 base and J lost 7; bases outside the gene matches: 13. CDR3 nucleotide sequence: TGTGCCAGCAGTTTAGGACTAGCGGGTCCAGGATTCACTGAGCAGTACTTC. This encodes CASSLGLAGPGFTEQYF.

This clonotype has at least ten counts. This chain uses TRBV6-2 or TRBV6-3 with TRBJ1-4; TRBD1 matches 8 bases. CDR3 length: 15 amino acids. The germline V gene encodes CDR1 MNHEY and CDR2 SVGEGT. With 4 bases clipped from V and 7 bases from J, the junction kept 8 bases outside the gene matches. CDR3 sequence (DNA): TGTGCCAGCAGTTCATCCGGGACAGGCGGTGAAAAACTGTTTTTT. As protein: CASSSSGTGGEKLFF.